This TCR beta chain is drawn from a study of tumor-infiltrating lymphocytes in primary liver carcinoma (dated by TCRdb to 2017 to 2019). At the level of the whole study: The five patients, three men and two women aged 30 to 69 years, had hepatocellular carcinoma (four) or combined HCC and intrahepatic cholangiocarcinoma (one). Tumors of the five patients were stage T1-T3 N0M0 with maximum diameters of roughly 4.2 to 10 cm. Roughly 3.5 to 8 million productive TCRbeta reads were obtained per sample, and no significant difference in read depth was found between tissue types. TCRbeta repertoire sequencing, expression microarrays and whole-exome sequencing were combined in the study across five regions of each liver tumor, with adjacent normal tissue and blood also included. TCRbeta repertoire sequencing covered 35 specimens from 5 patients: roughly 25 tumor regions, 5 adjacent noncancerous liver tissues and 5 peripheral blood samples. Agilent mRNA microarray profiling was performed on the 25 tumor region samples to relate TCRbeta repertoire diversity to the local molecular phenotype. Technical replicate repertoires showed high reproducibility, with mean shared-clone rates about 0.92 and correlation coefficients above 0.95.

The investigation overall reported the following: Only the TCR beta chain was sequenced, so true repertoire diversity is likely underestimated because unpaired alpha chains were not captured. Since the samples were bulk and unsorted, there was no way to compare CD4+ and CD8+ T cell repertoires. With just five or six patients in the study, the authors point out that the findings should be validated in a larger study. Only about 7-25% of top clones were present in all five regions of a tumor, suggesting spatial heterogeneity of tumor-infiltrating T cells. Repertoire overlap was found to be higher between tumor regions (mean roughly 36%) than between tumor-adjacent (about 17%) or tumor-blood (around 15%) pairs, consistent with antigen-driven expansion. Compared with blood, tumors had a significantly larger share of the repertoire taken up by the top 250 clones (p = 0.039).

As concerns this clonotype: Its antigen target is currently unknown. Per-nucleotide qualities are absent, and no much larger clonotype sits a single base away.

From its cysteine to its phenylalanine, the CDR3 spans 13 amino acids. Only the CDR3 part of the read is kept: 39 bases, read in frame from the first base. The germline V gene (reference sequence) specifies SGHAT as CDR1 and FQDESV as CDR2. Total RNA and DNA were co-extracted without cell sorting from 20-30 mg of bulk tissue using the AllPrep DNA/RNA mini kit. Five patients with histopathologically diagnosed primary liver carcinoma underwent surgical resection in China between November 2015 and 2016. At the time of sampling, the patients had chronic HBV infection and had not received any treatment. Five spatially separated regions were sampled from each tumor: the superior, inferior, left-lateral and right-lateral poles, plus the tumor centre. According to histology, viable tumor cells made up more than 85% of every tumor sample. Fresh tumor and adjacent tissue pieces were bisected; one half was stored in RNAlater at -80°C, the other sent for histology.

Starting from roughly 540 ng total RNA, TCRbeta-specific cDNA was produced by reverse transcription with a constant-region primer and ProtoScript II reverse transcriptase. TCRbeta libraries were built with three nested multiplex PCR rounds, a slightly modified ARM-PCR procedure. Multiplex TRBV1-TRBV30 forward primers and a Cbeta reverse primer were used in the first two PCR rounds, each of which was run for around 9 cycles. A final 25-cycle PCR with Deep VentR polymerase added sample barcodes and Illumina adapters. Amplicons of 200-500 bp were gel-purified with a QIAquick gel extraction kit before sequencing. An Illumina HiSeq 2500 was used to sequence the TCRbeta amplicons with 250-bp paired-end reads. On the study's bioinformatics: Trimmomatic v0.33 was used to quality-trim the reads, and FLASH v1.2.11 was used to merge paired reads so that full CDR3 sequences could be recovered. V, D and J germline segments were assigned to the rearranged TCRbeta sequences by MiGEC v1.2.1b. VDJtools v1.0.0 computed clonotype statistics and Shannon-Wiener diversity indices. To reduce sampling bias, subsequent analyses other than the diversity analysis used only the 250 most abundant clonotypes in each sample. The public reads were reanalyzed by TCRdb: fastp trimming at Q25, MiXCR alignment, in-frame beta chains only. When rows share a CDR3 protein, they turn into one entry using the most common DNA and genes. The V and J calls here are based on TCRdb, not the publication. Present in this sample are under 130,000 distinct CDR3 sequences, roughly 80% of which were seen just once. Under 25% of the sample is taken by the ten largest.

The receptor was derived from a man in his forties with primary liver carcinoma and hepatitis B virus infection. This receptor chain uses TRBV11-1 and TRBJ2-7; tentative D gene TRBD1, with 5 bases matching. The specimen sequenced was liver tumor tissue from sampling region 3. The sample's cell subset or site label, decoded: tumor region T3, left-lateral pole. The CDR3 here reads CISKGKRSYEQYF. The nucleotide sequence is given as TGTATCAGTAAGGGGAAGCGATCCTACGAGCAGTACTTC.